This is a list of T cell receptor beta chains from one sample in a study of T cells in Graves' hyperthyroidism and ophthalmopathy. Each CDR3 protein gets one entry after TCRdb re-called the multiplex PCR reads with MiXCR. Among approximately 690,000 distinct CDR3 sequences listed, approximately 15% were seen once. Sequencing was carried out using blood. The source of these receptors is a woman aged 45-60 years with Graves' ophthalmopathy. Each CDR3 is given with its conserved first and last residue. D genes are given only for firm matches. Size values are once, few and many counts, or a class for expanded clones, and some rows have none.

d_gene: -
abundance: few
j_gene: TRBJ2-5
v_gene: TRBV4-2
CDR3aa: CASSQSSVQETQYF
CDR3nt: TGTGCCAGCAGCCAAAGTTCGGTCCAAGAGACCCAGTACTTC

d_gene: -
abundance: many
j_gene: TRBJ1-1
v_gene: TRBV12-3/TRBV12-4
CDR3aa: CAATRAGATEAFF
CDR3nt: TGTGCCGCTACTCGGGCAGGCGCAACTGAAGCTTTCTTT

d_gene: TRBD1
abundance: many
j_gene: TRBJ2-7
v_gene: TRBV7-2
CDR3aa: CASSSGQLYEQYF
CDR3nt: TGTGCCAGCAGCTCGGGACAGCTCTACGAGCAGTACTTC

d_gene: -
abundance: many
j_gene: TRBJ2-7
v_gene: TRBV5-1
CDR3aa: CASSVGAEGPHSYEQYF
CDR3nt: TGCGCCAGCAGCGTGGGGGCTGAGGGACCCCACTCCTACGAGCAGTACTTC

d_gene: TRBD1
abundance: few
j_gene: TRBJ1-1
v_gene: TRBV19
CDR3aa: CASSTRGQNTEAFF
CDR3nt: TGTGCCAGTAGTACCAGGGGGCAGAACACTGAAGCTTTCTTT

d_gene: -
abundance: many
j_gene: TRBJ2-2
v_gene: TRBV5-1
CDR3aa: CASSLGRGTTGELFF
CDR3nt: TGCGCCAGCAGCTTGGGCAGGGGAACCACCGGGGAGCTGTTTTTT

d_gene: TRBD1
abundance: many
j_gene: TRBJ2-1
v_gene: TRBV11-1
CDR3aa: CASSIGTGSLDEQFF
CDR3nt: TGTGCCAGCAGCATCGGGACAGGGTCGTTAGATGAGCAGTTCTTC

d_gene: -
abundance: -
j_gene: TRBJ1-2
v_gene: TRBV28
CDR3aa: CASSRGGEKNYGYTF
CDR3nt: TGTGCCAGCAGCCGAGGGGGGGAAAAAAACTATGGCTACACCTTC

d_gene: -
abundance: many
j_gene: TRBJ2-7
v_gene: TRBV10-2
CDR3aa: CASARISYEQYF
CDR3nt: TGCGCCAGCGCCCGAATTAGCTACGAGCAGTACTTC

d_gene: TRBD1
abundance: -
j_gene: TRBJ2-5
v_gene: TRBV5-8
CDR3aa: CASSPTDRGQETQYF
CDR3nt: TGTGCCAGCAGCCCAACGGACAGGGGGCAAGAGACCCAGTACTTC

d_gene: -
abundance: many
j_gene: TRBJ1-2
v_gene: TRBV20-1
CDR3aa: CSARVGRNYGYTF
CDR3nt: TGCAGTGCTAGAGTGGGGAGAAACTATGGCTACACCTTC

d_gene: -
abundance: many
j_gene: TRBJ2-7
v_gene: TRBV3-1
CDR3aa: CASSRPPHEQYF
CDR3nt: TGTGCCAGCAGCCGACCCCCCCACGAGCAGTACTTC

d_gene: TRBD1
abundance: many
j_gene: TRBJ1-2
v_gene: TRBV28
CDR3aa: CASSLGTGTNYGYTF
CDR3nt: TGTGCCAGCAGTTTGGGGACAGGAACTAACTATGGCTACACCTTC

d_gene: -
abundance: -
j_gene: TRBJ2-1
v_gene: TRBV18
CDR3aa: CASSPLLGDEQFF
CDR3nt: TGTGCCAGCTCACCACTTTTGGGGGATGAGCAGTTCTTC

d_gene: -
abundance: many
j_gene: TRBJ2-7
v_gene: TRBV29-1
CDR3aa: CSVEDPGTAAYEQYF
CDR3nt: TGCAGCGTTGAAGATCCAGGGACGGCCGCCTACGAGCAGTACTTC